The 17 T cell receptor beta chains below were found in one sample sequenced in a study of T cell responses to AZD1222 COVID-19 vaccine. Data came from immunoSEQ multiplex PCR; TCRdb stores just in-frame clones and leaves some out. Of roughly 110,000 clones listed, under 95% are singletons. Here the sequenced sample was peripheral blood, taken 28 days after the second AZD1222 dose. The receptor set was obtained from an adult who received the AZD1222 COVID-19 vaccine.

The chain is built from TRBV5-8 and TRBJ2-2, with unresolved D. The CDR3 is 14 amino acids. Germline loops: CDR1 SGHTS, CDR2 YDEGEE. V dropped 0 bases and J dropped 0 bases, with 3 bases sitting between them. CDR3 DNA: TGTGCCAGCAGCTTGGGGGCGAACACCGGGGAGCTGTTTTTT. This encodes CASSLGANTGELFF. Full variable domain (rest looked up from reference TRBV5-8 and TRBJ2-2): EAGVTQSPTHLIKTRGQQATLRCSPISGHTSVYWYQQALGLGLQFLLWYDEGEERNRGNFPPRFSGRQFPNYSSELNVNALELEDSALYLCASSLGANTGELFFGEGSRLTVL.

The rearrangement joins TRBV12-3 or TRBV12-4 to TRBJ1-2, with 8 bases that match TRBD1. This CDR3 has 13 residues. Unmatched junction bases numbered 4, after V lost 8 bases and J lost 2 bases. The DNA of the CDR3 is TGTGCCAGCTCCGGACAGGGCAACTATGGCTACACCTTC. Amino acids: CASSGQGNYGYTF.

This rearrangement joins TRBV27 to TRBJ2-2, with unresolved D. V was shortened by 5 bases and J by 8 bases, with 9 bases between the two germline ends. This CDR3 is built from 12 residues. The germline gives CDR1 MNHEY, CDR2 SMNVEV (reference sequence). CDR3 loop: CASSHPLGELFF. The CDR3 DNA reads TGTGCCAGCAGTCACCCTTTGGGGGAGCTGTTTTTT.

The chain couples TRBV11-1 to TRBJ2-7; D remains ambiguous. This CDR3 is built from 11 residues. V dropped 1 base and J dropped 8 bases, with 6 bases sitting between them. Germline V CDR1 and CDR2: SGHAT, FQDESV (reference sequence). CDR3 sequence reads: CASSLDDQQYF. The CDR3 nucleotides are TGTGCCAGCAGCTTAGATGACCAGCAGTACTTC.

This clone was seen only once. The CDR3 spells CASSPKGREDEQYF. The CDR3 DNA is TGTGCCAGCAGCCCAAAGGGGCGCGAGGACGAGCAGTACTTC. The chain links TRBV7-2 to TRBJ2-7, with D possibly TRBD1 on 5 matching bases. The germline V gene has CDR1 SGHTA and CDR2 FQGNSA. The CDR3 runs 14 residues. Trimming left V 5 bases short and J 5 bases short, with 16 bases between.

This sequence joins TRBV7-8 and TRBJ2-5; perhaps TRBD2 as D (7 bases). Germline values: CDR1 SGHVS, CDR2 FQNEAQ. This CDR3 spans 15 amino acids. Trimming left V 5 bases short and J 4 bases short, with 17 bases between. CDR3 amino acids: CASSRRGAPLETQYF. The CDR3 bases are TGTGCCAGCAGCCGACGGGGGGCCCCCTTAGAGACCCAGTACTTC.

The CDR3 nucleotides read TGTGCCAGCAGTTACTCGAATGGGCCGGAGGATACGCAGTATTTT. Its protein is CASSYSNGPEDTQYF. The chain employs TRBV6-5 and TRBJ2-3; D remains ambiguous. Trimming took 0 bases from V and 6 from J, leaving 13 bases between them. This CDR3 has 15 amino acids. Germline V gene data show CDR1 as MNHEY and CDR2 as SVGAGI.

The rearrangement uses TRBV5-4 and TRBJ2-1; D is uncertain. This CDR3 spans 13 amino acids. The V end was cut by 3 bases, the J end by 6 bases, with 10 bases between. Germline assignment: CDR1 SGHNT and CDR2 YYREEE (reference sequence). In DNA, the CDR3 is TGTGCCAGCAGCTCCCTCGTCGGCAATGAGCAGTTCTTC. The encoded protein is CASSSLVGNEQFF.

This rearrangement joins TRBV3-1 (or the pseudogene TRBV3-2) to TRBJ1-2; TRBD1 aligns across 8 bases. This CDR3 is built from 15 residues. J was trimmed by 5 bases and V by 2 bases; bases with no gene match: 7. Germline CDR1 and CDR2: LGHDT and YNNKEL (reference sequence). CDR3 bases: TGTGCCAGCAGCCAACCCGGGACAGGTGAATATGGCTACACCTTC. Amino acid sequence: CASSQPGTGEYGYTF.

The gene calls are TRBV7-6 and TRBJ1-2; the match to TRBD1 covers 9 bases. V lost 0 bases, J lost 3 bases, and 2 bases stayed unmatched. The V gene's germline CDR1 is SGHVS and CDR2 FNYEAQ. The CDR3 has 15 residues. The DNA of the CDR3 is TGTGCCAGCAGCTTAGCGGGACAGGGCTACTATGGCTACACCTTC. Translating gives CASSLAGQGYYGYTF.

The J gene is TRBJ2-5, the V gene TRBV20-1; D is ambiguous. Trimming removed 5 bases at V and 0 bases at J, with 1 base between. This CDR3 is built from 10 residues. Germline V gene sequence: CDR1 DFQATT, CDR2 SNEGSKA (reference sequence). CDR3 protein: CSAHQETQYF. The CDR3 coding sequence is TGCAGTGCTCACCAAGAGACCCAGTACTTC.

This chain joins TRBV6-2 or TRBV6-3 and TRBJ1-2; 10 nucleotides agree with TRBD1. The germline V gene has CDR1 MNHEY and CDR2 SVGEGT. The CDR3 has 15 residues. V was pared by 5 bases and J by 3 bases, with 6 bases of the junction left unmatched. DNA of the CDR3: TGTGCCAGCAGTCATCGGACAGGGGGGGACTATGGCTACACCTTC. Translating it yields CASSHRTGGDYGYTF.

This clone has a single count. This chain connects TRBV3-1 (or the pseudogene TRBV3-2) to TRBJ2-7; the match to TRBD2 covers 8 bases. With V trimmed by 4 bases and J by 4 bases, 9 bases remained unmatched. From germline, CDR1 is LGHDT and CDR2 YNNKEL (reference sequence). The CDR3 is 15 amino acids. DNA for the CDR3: TGTGCCAGCAGCCGTTTGGCTAGCGGGTTGTACGAGCAGTACTTC. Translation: CASSRLASGLYEQYF.

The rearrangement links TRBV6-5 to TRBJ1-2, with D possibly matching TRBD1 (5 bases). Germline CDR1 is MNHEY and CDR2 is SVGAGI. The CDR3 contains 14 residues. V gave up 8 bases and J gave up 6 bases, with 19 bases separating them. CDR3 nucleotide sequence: TGTGCCAGCGTCAGGGATACCTCCCTTGATGGCTACACCTTC. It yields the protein CASVRDTSLDGYTF.

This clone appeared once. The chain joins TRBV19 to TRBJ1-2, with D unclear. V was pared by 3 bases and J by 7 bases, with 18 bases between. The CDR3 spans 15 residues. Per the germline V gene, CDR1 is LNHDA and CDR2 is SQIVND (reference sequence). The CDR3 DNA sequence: TGTGCCAGTAGTATCGAGGGAACGGGGATCACTGGCTACACCTTC. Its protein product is CASSIEGTGITGYTF.

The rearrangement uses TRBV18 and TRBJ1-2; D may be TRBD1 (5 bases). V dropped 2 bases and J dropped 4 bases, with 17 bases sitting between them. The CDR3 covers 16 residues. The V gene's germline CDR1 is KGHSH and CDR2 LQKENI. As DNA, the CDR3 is TGTGCCAGCTCACCAAGTAGGGCAGGGCCTAGCTATGGCTACACCTTC. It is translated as CASSPSRAGPSYGYTF.

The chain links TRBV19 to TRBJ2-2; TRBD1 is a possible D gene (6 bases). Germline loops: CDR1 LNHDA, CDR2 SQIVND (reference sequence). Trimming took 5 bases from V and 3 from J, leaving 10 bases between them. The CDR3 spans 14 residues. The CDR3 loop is CASSGTPYTGELFF. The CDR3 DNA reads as TGTGCCAGTAGTGGGACACCGTACACCGGGGAGCTGTTTTTT.